This T cell receptor (beta chain) was found in a study of cytomegalovirus exposure and HLA in healthy donors. It was with 60 Vbeta and 13 Jbeta primers that the PCR ran. Here immunoSEQ multiplex PCR was the method, and the copy in TCRdb shows in-frame clones only, minus some. This table has roughly 60,000 clones, 70% appearing once. In its sample, this clone was seen once. Its matching antigen is unknown. Trimming shortened V by 5 bases and J by 6 bases, and 23 bases separated the two germline ends. Per the germline V gene, CDR1 is SGHVS and CDR2 is FNYEAQ. The CDR3 is made up of 17 amino acids. Overall study results and limits: TRBV6-2, TRBV6-3 and some other V segments were excluded as indistinguishable.

The chain carries TRBV7-6 and TRBJ2-1; maybe TRBD2 (7 bases). The sample taken for sequencing was PBMCs. The clonotype originates from a woman aged 55-70 years in good health and CMV-seropositive. CDR3 region: CASSTRWGGGPGNEQFF. The CDR3 region has the DNA TGTGCCAGCAGCACCCGATGGGGCGGGGGCCCGGGCAATGAGCAGTTCTTC.